This entry lists 3 T cell receptor beta chains sequenced from one sample in a study of cytomegalovirus exposure and HLA in healthy donors. Repertoires were generated with immunoSEQ multiplex PCR, while TCRdb's copy carries only in-frame clones and drops some. The sample lists tens of thousands of clones; approximately 96% were seen once. The sample was PBMCs. These receptors were taken from a man younger than 30 in good health and CMV-seropositive.

The rearrangement links TRBV5-4 to TRBJ2-7, with a weak D call TRBD2 (6 bases). Between the trimmed V and J ends, which lost 0 bases and 7 bases, there was a span of 14 bases. This CDR3 comprises 14 residues. The germline gives CDR1 SGHNT, CDR2 YYREEE (reference sequence). The CDR3 loop reads CASSLGGDQEEQYF. The CDR3, as DNA: TGTGCCAGCAGCTTGGGGGGGGACCAAGAGGAGCAGTACTTC.

This clone occurred once. V usage is TRBV19 and J usage is TRBJ1-5, with D possibly being TRBD1 (6 bases). Germline CDR1 LNHDA, CDR2 SQIVND (reference sequence). The CDR3 is 15 amino acids. V was cut by 3 bases and J by 3 bases, with 12 bases left in between. The CDR3 is CASSILQGDNQPQHF. The CDR3 region has the DNA TGTGCCAGTAGTATTTTACAGGGAGACAATCAGCCCCAGCATTTT.

V and J are TRBV7-6 and TRBJ2-1, with 10 bases fitting TRBD1. CDR3 size: 14 residues. Germline loops: CDR1 SGHVS, CDR2 FNYEAQ. The trim removed 5 bases at V and 4 bases at J, leaving 2 bases unmatched. CDR3 loop: CASSDRGPYNEQFF. The CDR3 nucleotides read TGTGCCAGCAGCGACAGGGGGCCTTACAATGAGCAGTTCTTC.